This T cell receptor beta chain originates from a study of T cells after yellow fever vaccination. A single record per CDR3 protein comes from TCRdb applying MiXCR to the 5' RACE reads. The sample carries hundreds of thousands of distinct CDR3 sequences, just over 20% recorded once. This clonotype occurred a few times. Between the trimmed V and J ends, which lost 2 bases and 5 bases, there was a span of 11 bases. Germline V gene data show CDR1 as SGHAT and CDR2 as FQNNGV. The CDR3 sequence is 14 residues long. The chain recombines TRBV11-2 with TRBJ2-3; no clear D gene. The clonotype comes from a man younger than 35 who received the YFV17D yellow fever vaccine. This specimen was PBMCs, taken less than 25 days after the first yellow fever vaccination. CDR3 sequence (DNA): TGTGCCAGCAGCTTAAGGCCCGCCCGAGATACGCAGTATTTT. Translated, it gives CASSLRPARDTQYF.